This entry lists 32 T cell receptor beta chains sequenced from one sample in a study of shared clonotypes between healthy human individuals. Measured with immunoSEQ multiplex PCR; TCRdb has only the in-frame clones, and not every one. The repertoire holds approximately 500,000 clones, roughly 95% seen once, with approximately 0.06% in the top ten. Sequenced sample: naive CD4+ T cells sorted from blood. The subset was: CD45RA+ positively selected. These receptors were collected from a woman under 40 in good health.

V is TRBV6-6 and J is TRBJ2-7; D is perhaps TRBD1 or TRBD2 (5 bases each). Germline V lookup: CDR1 MNHNY, CDR2 SVGAGI (reference sequence). Trimming cost V 5 bases and J 0 bases, with 14 bases left between them. This CDR3 has 15 amino acids. For the CDR3, the DNA is TGTGCCAGCAGTAGAGGGACGTATAGCTCCTACGAGCAGTACTTC. This encodes CASSRGTYSSYEQYF.

The V gene is TRBV11-3, the J gene TRBJ2-2; D might be TRBD2 (5 bases). Germline CDR1 and CDR2: SGHNT and YENEEA. The V gene lost 5 bases and the J gene lost 6 bases, with 22 bases spanning the gap. This CDR3 has 17 amino acids. CDR3 amino acids: CASSQTLTGILAGELFF. The CDR3 region has the DNA TGTGCCAGCAGCCAGACCTTGACCGGGATCTTGGCCGGGGAGCTGTTTTTT.

The chain has TRBV2 and TRBJ2-5; the match to TRBD1 covers 9 bases. Germline values: CDR1 SNHLY, CDR2 FYNNEI. With V trimmed by 1 base and J by 5 bases, 11 bases remained unmatched. The CDR3 extends over 17 amino acids. CDR3 sequence (DNA): TGTGCCAGCAGTGAAGAACAGGGGGCCGAGGTTGGGGAGACCCAGTACTTC. It yields the protein CASSEEQGAEVGETQYF.

The chain joins TRBV10-3 to TRBJ1-1, with TRBD1 identical over 10 bases. The V gene end was trimmed by 6 bases and the J gene end by 1 base; junction bases not matched to a gene: 5. CDR1 and CDR2 from the germline V gene are ENHRY and SYGVKD. This CDR3 is 15 amino acids long. The CDR3 here is CAIRPGQGQNTEAFF. In DNA, the CDR3 is TGTGCCATCAGACCGGGACAGGGGCAGAACACTGAAGCTTTCTTT.

The chain joins TRBV5-1 to TRBJ2-5; 10 bases are shared with TRBD1. In germline, CDR1 is SGHRS, CDR2 YFSETQ. J was trimmed by 3 bases and V by 4 bases; bases with no gene match: 9. The CDR3 is made up of 16 amino acids. The CDR3: CASSLIPGTGEETQYF. Written as DNA, the CDR3 is TGCGCCAGCAGCCTTATCCCCGGGACAGGGGAAGAGACCCAGTACTTC.

The rearrangement joins TRBV9 to TRBJ2-7; 9 positions agree with TRBD2. CDR3 length equals 15 residues. With V trimmed by 4 bases and J by 4 bases, 9 bases remained unmatched. Germline V gene data show CDR1 as SGDLS and CDR2 as YYNGEE. CDR3 residues: CASSPAVGLAYEQYF. The CDR3 bases are TGTGCCAGCAGCCCAGCGGTGGGACTAGCTTACGAGCAGTACTTC.

J is TRBJ2-5 and V is TRBV19, with a possible D match to TRBD1 (7 bases). The CDR3 contains 14 residues. V lost 7 bases, J lost 0 bases, and 12 bases lay in between. Germline assignment: CDR1 LNHDA and CDR2 SQIVND (reference sequence). The CDR3 spells CASKAGGYQETQYF. In DNA, the CDR3 is TGTGCCAGTAAGGCAGGGGGGTACCAAGAGACCCAGTACTTC.

This clone was seen just once. This sequence joins TRBV19 and TRBJ2-5, with 8 bases fitting TRBD1. Near its end, the DNA agrees better with TRBJ2-7, so the J call may be wrong. The CDR3 totals 13 residues. The germline V gene has CDR1 LNHDA and CDR2 SQIVND (reference sequence). The CDR3 is CASSWDRNYEQYF. The CDR3 DNA reads TGTGCCAGTAGTTGGGACAGGAACTACGAGCAGTACTTC.

The chain joins TRBV9 to TRBJ2-2; D is undetermined. The CDR3 runs to 15 residues. Germline CDR1 reads SGDLS; CDR2 reads YYNGEE. V lost 3 bases to trimming and J lost 4 bases, with 13 bases between them. The CDR3: CASSEGWRRTGELFF. The CDR3 DNA follows: TGTGCCAGCAGCGAAGGATGGCGGCGCACCGGGGAGCTGTTTTTT.

The chain carries TRBV19 and TRBJ2-1, with 12 bases aligning to TRBD1. With 8 bases clipped from V and 6 bases from J, the junction kept 8 bases outside the gene matches. This CDR3 has 15 residues. The germline V gene has CDR1 LNHDA and CDR2 SQIVND (reference sequence). The CDR3 sequence: CASRTGTGGRNEQFF. CDR3 nucleotides: TGTGCCAGTCGCACCGGGACAGGGGGCCGCAATGAGCAGTTCTTC.

The chain combines TRBV27 with TRBJ2-5, with a tentative D call TRBD2 (5 bases). The last part of the DNA fits TRBJ2-7 better; the J call may be wrong. Germline CDR1 reads MNHEY; CDR2 reads SMNVEV (reference sequence). This CDR3 has 14 residues. The CDR3 sequence: CASSLNGGSHEQYF. CDR3 nucleotide sequence: TGTGCCAGCAGTTTAAACGGCGGGTCCCACGAGCAGTACTTC.

This sequence joins TRBV28 and TRBJ2-1, with TRBD2 matching over 15 bases. From germline, CDR1 is MDHEN and CDR2 SYDVKM. The CDR3 covers 15 residues. The V and J ends lost 6 bases and 7 bases, in that order; junction bases with no gene match: 4. CDR3 sequence: CASRLGTSGRNEQFF. CDR3 nucleotides: TGTGCCAGCAGACTCGGGACTAGCGGGAGGAATGAGCAGTTCTTC.

This clone was found once. The chain joins TRBV21-1 to TRBJ1-1; the table's D call of TRBD1 was not tested on the DNA. TRBV21-1 represents a pseudogene. CDR3 length equals 17 residues. The CDR3 loop reads CASSIHPGHDWNTEAFF. CDR3 nucleotides: TGTGCCAGCAGCATTCACCCAGGACATGACTGGAACACTGAAGCTTTCTTT.

The chain is built from TRBV10-3 and TRBJ1-1; D is unresolved. V was shortened by 11 bases and J by 4 bases, with 11 bases between the two germline ends. The germline V gene encodes CDR1 ENHRY and CDR2 SYGVKD. The CDR3 is 11 residues long. The CDR3 DNA reads as TGTGCCTCAAATAAGGGCACTGAAGCTTTCTTT. Residues: CASNKGTEAFF.

The V call is TRBV6-6, the J call TRBJ1-6; unclear D gene. Trimming took 2 bases from V and 7 from J, leaving 6 bases between them. Germline CDR1 and CDR2: MNHNY and SVGAGI (reference sequence). The CDR3 totals 13 residues. DNA for the CDR3: TGTGCCAGCAGTTACGGGCAGAATTCACCCCTCCACTTT. This encodes CASSYGQNSPLHF.

As for this clone: Other nucleotide sequences from this sample produce the same CDR3. The chain joins TRBV5-1 to TRBJ2-7; tentatively, D is TRBD1 or TRBD2 (5 bases each). V lost 0 bases and J 0 bases, leaving 7 bases between the germline ends. The germline gives CDR1 SGHRS, CDR2 YFSETQ. The CDR3 consists of 14 residues. Here the CDR3 reads CASSLGGTSYEQYF. The DNA for the CDR3 is TGCGCCAGCAGCTTGGGTGGGACCTCCTACGAGCAGTACTTC.

The gene calls are TRBV21-1 and TRBJ1-5; TRBD1 is the table's D call and was not checked against the DNA. TRBV21-1 has pseudogene status. This CDR3 contains 16 residues. This CDR3 reads CASSIRRAPSDQPQHF. The CDR3 nucleotides are TGTGCCAGCAGCATCCGCAGGGCCCCCTCTGATCAGCCCCAGCATTTT.

The rearrangement uses TRBV30 and TRBJ2-7; 11 positions agree with TRBD1. V shed 3 bases, J shed 4 bases, and the junction held 5 bases outside the gene matches. This CDR3 contains 14 residues. From germline, CDR1 is GTSNPN and CDR2 SVGIG (reference sequence). The CDR3 nucleotides read TGTGCCTGGAGAGAGGGACAGGGGGTATACGAGCAGTACTTC. This sequence encodes CAWREGQGVYEQYF.

V usage is TRBV11-2 and J usage is TRBJ2-5; D ambiguous. Between the trimmed V and J ends, which lost 0 bases and 4 bases, there was a span of 12 bases. The CDR3 has 15 amino acids. Germline CDR1 SGHAT, CDR2 FQNNGV. The chain's CDR3 is CASSLDRVGPETQYF. The CDR3 bases are TGTGCCAGCAGCTTAGATCGTGTAGGTCCAGAGACCCAGTACTTC.

This sequence joins TRBV6-5 and TRBJ2-7, with 10 nucleotides matching TRBD2. The CDR3 contains 14 residues. The germline V gene encodes CDR1 MNHEY and CDR2 SVGAGI. V dropped 6 bases and J dropped 3; count of bases not matched to a gene: 5. CDR3 region: CASSPSGSIYEQYF. DNA of the CDR3: TGTGCCAGCAGCCCTAGCGGGAGTATCTACGAGCAGTACTTC.

The chain recombines TRBV25-1 with TRBJ1-1; D remains ambiguous. CDR3 size: 12 residues. V shed 9 bases and J shed 7 bases, with 15 bases lying between them. Germline CDR1 reads MGHDK; CDR2 reads SYGVNS. As DNA, the CDR3 is TGTGCCAGTAGCAAGAGATCGGATGAAGCTTTCTTT. Translating it yields CASSKRSDEAFF.

V and J are TRBV11-2 and TRBJ1-4, with D perhaps TRBD1 (5 bases). The CDR3 extends over 15 amino acids. Trimming shortened V by 6 bases and J by 5 bases, and 16 bases separated the two germline ends. The germline V gene encodes CDR1 SGHAT and CDR2 FQNNGV. CDR3 region: CASRSITGLNEKLFF. The CDR3 nucleotides read TGTGCCAGCAGATCGATAACAGGCCTAAATGAAAAACTGTTTTTT.

Written as DNA, the CDR3 is TGTGCCAGCAGTTTAACATATGACACTGAAGCTTTCTTT. Its translation: CASSLTYDTEAFF. The chain employs TRBV27 and TRBJ1-1; D remains unclear. Deletions cut 2 bases from V and 3 bases from J, with 7 bases between. The CDR3 is made up of 13 amino acids. The germline CDR1 and CDR2 sequences are MNHEY and SMNVEV (reference sequence).

This chain links TRBV6-6 with TRBJ2-7; 9 bases align to TRBD1. The CDR3 contains 16 residues. The germline CDR1 and CDR2 sequences are MNHNY and SVGAGI (reference sequence). V was pared by 0 bases and J by 6 bases, with 9 bases of the junction left unmatched. This chain's CDR3 is CASSYSSGTGPSEQYF. In DNA, the CDR3 is TGTGCCAGCAGTTACTCGTCCGGGACAGGGCCGTCCGAGCAGTACTTC.

V and J are TRBV6-1 and TRBJ1-2; 7 nucleotides align to TRBD1. V lost 3 bases and J lost 3; bases outside the gene matches: 7. Germline V gives CDR1 MNHNS, CDR2 SASEGT. The CDR3 runs 15 residues. The CDR3 DNA follows: TGTGCCAGCAGTGACTGGTCAGGGGGTGACTATGGCTACACCTTC. Translation gives CASSDWSGGDYGYTF.

The chain links TRBV27 to TRBJ2-7, with D tentatively TRBD1 (5 bases). The germline CDR1 and CDR2 sequences are MNHEY and SMNVEV (reference sequence). CDR3 length: 15 amino acids. The V end lost 6 bases, the J end lost 0 bases, and 15 bases lay between the germline ends. Here the CDR3 DNA reads TGTGCCAGCAGGCCGTCGGCAGGGAACTCCTACGAGCAGTACTTC. Its protein product is CASRPSAGNSYEQYF.

This clone was recorded only once. The J gene is TRBJ2-6, the V gene TRBV2; no firm D call. There are 16 residues in the CDR3. V lost 4 bases to trimming and J lost 1 base, with 11 bases between them. Germline CDR1 is SNHLY and CDR2 is FYNNEI. This CDR3 is CASSGLQQSGANVLTF. CDR3 nucleotides: TGTGCCAGCAGTGGGTTACAGCAGTCTGGGGCCAACGTCCTGACTTTC.

On this clone: One end of the junction fails to match germline, which may point to a read error. V gene TRBV6-5 combines with J gene TRBJ2-7, with D perhaps given as TRBD1 or TRBD2 (6 bases each). The germline V gene encodes CDR1 MNHEY and CDR2 SVGAGI. The CDR3 runs to 15 residues. As DNA, the CDR3 is TGTACCAGCAGTTACAGGAGGGGGGCTAACTACGAGCAGTACTTC. It translates to CTSSYRRGANYEQYF.

The V call is TRBV27, the J call TRBJ2-7; weak D call: TRBD2 (5 bases). CDR3 size: 14 residues. Germline assignment: CDR1 MNHEY and CDR2 SMNVEV (reference sequence). The V end was cut by 7 bases, the J end by 5 bases, with 18 bases between. CDR3 DNA sequence: TGTGCCAGCACCTCCCGAGAGGGAATCAACGAGCAGTACTTC. Translation: CASTSREGINEQYF.

V and J are TRBV7-9 and TRBJ2-5; 9 positions agree with TRBD1. V lost 4 bases to trimming and J lost 7 bases; unmatched junction nucleotides: 4. CDR1 and CDR2 (germline): SEHNR, FQNEAQ (reference sequence). This CDR3 is built from 13 residues. The CDR3 nucleotides are TGTGCCAGCAGCTGGGACAGGGAAGGGACCCAGTACTTC. As protein: CASSWDREGTQYF.

The chain joins TRBV18 to TRBJ2-5; 7 nucleotides line up with TRBD2. The V segment lost 3 bases and the J segment 1 base; nucleotides outside the gene matches: 8. The CDR3 runs 16 residues. Germline CDR1 KGHSH, CDR2 LQKENI. CDR3 nucleotide sequence: TGTGCCAGCTCACCCGGACTAGGGTGGGCCCAAGAGACCCAGTACTTC. This codes for CASSPGLGWAQETQYF.

This chain uses TRBV5-1 with TRBJ2-7; 13 bases align to TRBD2. CDR1 is SGHRS and CDR2 is YFSETQ in the germline V gene. The CDR3 length is 17 residues. With V trimmed by 0 bases and J by 7 bases, 10 bases remained unmatched. The CDR3, as DNA: TGCGCCAGCAGCTTGGGGCGGACTAGCGGGAGAGGTAGTGAGCAGTACTTC. This sequence encodes CASSLGRTSGRGSEQYF.